Presented here are 28 T cell receptor beta chains from one specimen sequenced in a study of graft-versus-host responses after intestinal transplantation (dated by TCRdb to the early 2020s). The time point label corresponds to: cells obtained before transplantation from donor or recipient. Library preparation employed the immunoSEQ multiplex PCR assay. TCRdb limited this immuneACCESS table to in-frame rearrangements with V and J called. A share of clones is missing; checked studies link under half to unresolved V genes, and the rest is unexplained. In all, the sample holds 35,000 to 50,000 clones, and more than 85% of those were seen once. Roughly a fifth of the sample rests with the top ten. Their antigens are not known. This specimen consisted of unstimulated CD8+ T cells sorted from spleen or lymph node cells, obtained before transplant. These receptors all come from a human donor who was the organ donor for an intestinal transplant.

The CDR3 bases are TGTGCCAGCAGCCATGGACCTACCGGGACACTTCAAGAGACCCAGTACTTC. It codes for CASSHGPTGTLQETQYF. J is TRBJ2-5 and V is TRBV13; D might be TRBD1 (6 bases). The CDR3 loop spans 17 amino acids. V dropped 5 bases and J dropped 2 bases, with 21 bases sitting between them. Germline CDR1 and CDR2: PRHDT and FYEKMQ (reference sequence). The full variable domain, its missing parts supplied by reference TRBV13 and TRBJ2-5, is AAGVIQSPRHLIKEKRETATLKCYPIPRHDTVYWYQQGPGQDPQFLISFYEKMQSDKGSIPDRFSAQQFSDYHSELNMSSLELGDSALYFCASSHGPTGTLQETQYFGPGTRLLVL.

This clone was found once. The V call is TRBV13, the J call TRBJ2-7; 9 nucleotides match TRBD1. The CDR3 is 13 amino acids. After removal of 10 bases from V and 2 bases from J, the junction contained 6 bases not matched to a gene. Germline V gene lookup returns CDR1 PRHDT and CDR2 FYEKMQ (reference sequence). The CDR3 nucleotides are TGTGCCACCCAGGGACAGGGTACCTACGAGCAGTACTTC. Encoded protein: CATQGQGTYEQYF. Filled out from reference TRBV13 and TRBJ2-7, the complete variable domain reads AAGVIQSPRHLIKEKRETATLKCYPIPRHDTVYWYQQGPGQDPQFLISFYEKMQSDKGSIPDRFSAQQFSDYHSELNMSSLELGDSALYFCATQGQGTYEQYFGPGTRLTVT.

The chain combines TRBV28 with TRBJ2-5; D may be TRBD2 (6 bases). The CDR3 length is 12 residues. V was clipped by 6 bases and J by 5 bases, with 10 bases between them. CDR1 and CDR2 (germline): MDHEN, SYDVKM. DNA of the CDR3: TGTGCCAGCAGACTGGAGGGGGAGACCCAGTACTTC. It is translated as CASRLEGETQYF.

The J gene is TRBJ1-1, the V gene TRBV5-5, with unresolved D. Germline lookup yields CDR1 SGHKS and CDR2 YYEKEE (reference sequence). This CDR3 has 12 residues. Trimming removed 2 bases from V and 6 bases from J, with 8 bases in between. The CDR3 reads CASSFSGAEAFF. DNA of the CDR3: TGTGCCAGCAGCTTCTCGGGAGCTGAAGCTTTCTTT. The entire variable domain, with the rest obtained from reference TRBV5-5 and TRBJ1-1, is as follows: DAGVTQSPTHLIKTRGQQVTLRCSPISGHKSVSWYQQVLGQGPQFIFQYYEKEERGRGNFPDRFSARQFPNYSSELNVNALLLGDSALYLCASSFSGAEAFFGQGTRLTVV.

This rearrangement joins TRBV4-1 to TRBJ2-7, with 7 bases fitting TRBD1. V was pared by 0 bases and J by 0 bases, with 5 bases of the junction left unmatched. The CDR3 runs 16 residues. CDR1 MGHRA and CDR2 YSYEKL come from the germline V gene. DNA of the CDR3: TGCGCCAGCAGCCAAGATGGCACAGGGGCCTCCTACGAGCAGTACTTC. It yields the protein CASSQDGTGASYEQYF.

The table lists this clone with a count of one. V usage is TRBV6-5 and J usage is TRBJ2-1; D unresolved. The CDR3 is 13 residues long. Germline assignment: CDR1 MNHEY and CDR2 SVGAGI. Trimming stripped 2 bases from V and 9 bases from J, with 11 bases between. The CDR3 DNA reads as TGTGCCAGCAGTTACGGTAGAATGGCTGAGCAGTTCTTC. Translating it yields CASSYGRMAEQFF.

The chain uses TRBV7-9 and TRBJ1-2, with 11 bases identical to TRBD1. The J segment lost 4 bases and the V segment lost 4 bases, leaving 8 bases of the junction unmatched. CDR3 length equals 16 residues. Germline values: CDR1 SEHNR, CDR2 FQNEAQ (reference sequence). Written as DNA, the CDR3 is TGTGCCAGCAGCTCCCCTGGGACAGGGGGTATCTATGGCTACACCTTC. Translated, it gives CASSSPGTGGIYGYTF.

V is TRBV10-3 and J is TRBJ1-2; TRBD1 aligns across 7 bases. The CDR3 is made up of 15 amino acids. Germline V CDR1 and CDR2: ENHRY, SYGVKD. Trimming at V came to 2 bases and at J to 4 bases, leaving 7 bases not matched to a gene. The CDR3 DNA reads TGTGCCATCAGTGAGCGGGACAGATTCTTCTATGGCTACACCTTC. Translation: CAISERDRFFYGYTF.

This clone was observed a single time. The gene calls are TRBV5-8 and TRBJ2-1, with D possibly being TRBD1 or TRBD2 (6 bases each). Germline-derived CDR1 and CDR2 are SGHTS and YDEGEE. The V end lost 0 bases, the J end lost 0 bases, and 10 bases lay between the germline ends. This CDR3 spans 16 amino acids. The CDR3: CASSLAGAGSYNEQFF. For the CDR3, the DNA is TGTGCCAGCAGCTTGGCGGGGGCGGGCTCCTACAATGAGCAGTTCTTC.

The table lists this clone with a few counts. The CDR3 loop is CASSPGGGFQETQYF. The DNA for the CDR3 is TGTGCCAGCAGCCCGGGAGGGGGCTTCCAAGAGACCCAGTACTTC. V usage is TRBV5-8 and J usage is TRBJ2-5; D is perhaps TRBD2 (8 bases). Trimming removed 4 bases at V and 1 base at J, with 14 bases between. The germline gives CDR1 SGHTS, CDR2 YDEGEE. The CDR3 contains 15 residues.

The chain combines TRBV6-5 with TRBJ2-7; D remains ambiguous. The V end was cut by 5 bases, the J end by 3 bases, with 5 bases between. CDR1 MNHEY and CDR2 SVGAGI come from the germline V gene. The CDR3 runs 11 residues. CDR3 nucleotides: TGTGCCAGCAGTGATCGCTACGAGCAGTACTTC. Amino acid sequence: CASSDRYEQYF.

The rearrangement joins TRBV28 to TRBJ2-4; D is unresolved. With 5 bases removed from V and 1 base from J, the gap between germline ends came to 18 bases. Germline values: CDR1 MDHEN, CDR2 SYDVKM. This CDR3 region has 17 residues. The CDR3 DNA follows: TGTGCCAGCAGTCCCCTGCCTCCCAAGAGGGCCAAAAACATTCAGTACTTC. Its translation: CASSPLPPKRAKNIQYF.

V is TRBV7-9 and J is TRBJ2-1, with D hard to call. The CDR3 consists of 12 residues. The germline V and J ends were trimmed by 3 bases and 4 bases, with 4 bases remaining between them. CDR1 SEHNR and CDR2 FQNEAQ come from the germline V gene (reference sequence). In DNA form, the CDR3 reads TGTGCCAGCAGCTTCTCGTACAATGAGCAGTTCTTC. Protein sequence: CASSFSYNEQFF. The whole variable domain, remainder taken from reference TRBV7-9 and TRBJ2-1, is DTGVSQNPRHKITKRGQNVTFRCDPISEHNRLYWYRQTLGQGPEFLTYFQNEAQLEKSRLLSDRFSAERPKGSFSTLEIQRTEQGDSAMYLCASSFSYNEQFFGPGTRLTVL.

The chain uses TRBV7-2 and TRBJ2-7, with D possibly being TRBD1 (6 bases). Germline V CDR1 and CDR2: SGHTA, FQGNSA. There are 16 residues in the CDR3. With 2 bases removed from V and 4 bases from J, the gap between germline ends came to 18 bases. The CDR3 region is CASSLWSWVGGYEQYF. The DNA for the CDR3 is TGTGCCAGCAGCTTATGGAGCTGGGTAGGGGGTTACGAGCAGTACTTC.

V gene TRBV4-3 combines with J gene TRBJ2-1; 12 bases agree with TRBD2. CDR1 and CDR2 from the germline V gene are LGHNA and YSLEER. Losses at the gene ends were 0 bases for V and 1 base for J; bases not matched to a gene: 13. The CDR3 runs 21 residues. In DNA, the CDR3 is TGCGCCAGCAGCCAAGATCCGAGGACTAGCGGGATGAAAGGGTCCTACAATGAGCAGTTCTTC. Protein product: CASSQDPRTSGMKGSYNEQFF.

The J gene is TRBJ2-7, the V gene TRBV4-2, with a weak D call TRBD1 (6 bases). This CDR3 region has 14 residues. Germline-derived CDR1 and CDR2 are LGHNA and YNFKEQ. V lost 4 bases and J 2 bases, leaving 12 bases between the germline ends. The CDR3 sequence is CASSRRTVPYEQYF. The CDR3 nucleotides are TGTGCCAGCAGCCGGAGGACAGTTCCCTACGAGCAGTACTTC.

A single count supports this clone. CDR3 in DNA: TGTGCCAGCAGTCCGGGGACAGGAGGTACCTACGAGCAGTACTTC. Translated, it gives CASSPGTGGTYEQYF. The chain has TRBV28 and TRBJ2-7, with 8 bases identical to TRBD1. Germline lookup yields CDR1 MDHEN and CDR2 SYDVKM. CDR3 length equals 15 residues. V gave up 5 bases and J gave up 2 bases; unmatched junction bases: 8.

The chain joins TRBV27 to TRBJ2-7; 9 nucleotides line up with TRBD2. The V segment lost 0 bases and the J segment 2 bases; nucleotides outside the gene matches: 5. Germline-derived CDR1 and CDR2 are MNHEY and SMNVEV (reference sequence). This CDR3 has 16 residues. CDR3: CASSLSGLAGTYEQYF. As DNA, the CDR3 is TGTGCCAGCAGTTTATCGGGTCTAGCGGGGACCTACGAGCAGTACTTC.

J is TRBJ1-5 and V is TRBV9, with no clear D. The CDR3 spans 15 residues. CDR1 and CDR2 from the germline V gene are SGDLS and YYNGEE. The V and J ends lost 0 bases and 6 bases respectively, with 13 bases between them. The CDR3 region is CASSVDGRDTQPQHF. The CDR3 bases are TGTGCCAGCAGCGTAGATGGAAGGGATACTCAGCCCCAGCATTTT.

Remarks on this clone: This specimen includes other DNA sequences encoding the same CDR3. The chain combines TRBV2 with TRBJ2-5, with 8 bases lining up with TRBD1. The CDR3 is 14 residues long. The V gene end was trimmed by 10 bases and the J gene end by 5 bases; junction bases not matched to a gene: 12. Germline values: CDR1 SNHLY, CDR2 FYNNEI. The CDR3: CANKQGALGETQYF. As DNA, the CDR3 is TGTGCCAACAAGCAGGGGGCGCTTGGGGAGACCCAGTACTTC.

The rearrangement uses TRBV19 and TRBJ2-3; 7 bases are a match to TRBD2. The CDR3 consists of 10 residues. J lost 10 bases, V lost 8 bases, and 3 bases had no gene match. Looked up from germline, CDR1 is LNHDA and CDR2 is SQIVND (reference sequence). The CDR3 nucleotides are TGTGCCAGTGGGACTAACGCGCAGTATTTT. The encoded protein is CASGTNAQYF.

The genes are TRBV29-1 and TRBJ2-7, with D maybe TRBD1 (5 bases). V dropped 2 bases and J dropped 2 bases, with 10 bases sitting between them. There are 13 residues in the CDR3. Germline CDR1 and CDR2: SQVTM and ANQGSEA. CDR3 bases: TGCAGCGTTGAAACCGACAGCACCTACGAGCAGTACTTC. It codes for CSVETDSTYEQYF.

The chain uses TRBV27 and TRBJ2-1, with D possibly matching TRBD1 (5 bases). The V gene's germline CDR1 is MNHEY and CDR2 SMNVEV (reference sequence). V lost 4 bases and J lost 2, with 9 bases in between. The CDR3 runs to 14 residues. The CDR3 region has the DNA TGTGCCAGCAGTTGGGCAGGGCCCTACAATGAGCAGTTCTTC. Protein product: CASSWAGPYNEQFF.

The chain recombines TRBV5-4 with TRBJ2-1; D unclear. The germline V gene has CDR1 SGHNT and CDR2 YYREEE (reference sequence). The V and J ends lost 4 bases and 6 bases respectively, with 8 bases between them. The CDR3 is made up of 12 amino acids. The CDR3 DNA follows: TGTGCCAGCAGCGGGCCGGGCAATGAGCAGTTCTTC. It encodes CASSGPGNEQFF.

The chain joins TRBV28 to TRBJ2-1; D gene ambiguous. The CDR3 loop spans 13 amino acids. Germline V gene lookup returns CDR1 MDHEN and CDR2 SYDVKM. The germline V and J ends were trimmed by 6 bases and 3 bases, with 9 bases remaining between them. CDR3 nucleotides: TGTGCCAGCAGAGGGCTAGACTACAATGAGCAGTTCTTC. Translated, it gives CASRGLDYNEQFF.

J is TRBJ2-7 and V is TRBV4-1; D is perhaps TRBD2 (5 bases). The CDR3 extends over 14 amino acids. Trimming stripped 0 bases from V and 2 bases from J, with 8 bases between. CDR1 and CDR2 (germline): MGHRA, YSYEKL. CDR3 DNA: TGCGCCAGCAGCCAAGATTACGGGACCTACGAGCAGTACTTC. This codes for CASSQDYGTYEQYF.

The CDR3 is CASSVGGTEAFF. CDR3 sequence (DNA): TGTGCCAGCAGTGTGGGGGGCACTGAAGCTTTCTTT. The V call is TRBV2, the J call TRBJ1-1; possibly TRBD1 for D (5 bases). The CDR3 extends over 12 amino acids. Germline CDR1 and CDR2: SNHLY and FYNNEI. V was shortened by 4 bases and J by 4 bases, with 7 bases between the two germline ends.

The sample holds one count of this clone. The CDR3 sequence is CASSLTLWQGVRSEQFF. CDR3 DNA: TGTGCCAGCAGTCTTACCCTATGGCAGGGGGTTAGGAGTGAGCAGTTCTTC. The chain recombines TRBV28 with TRBJ2-1, with TRBD1 matching over 7 bases. J lost 9 bases, V lost 5 bases, and 19 bases had no gene match. There are 17 residues in the CDR3. Per germline, CDR1 MDHEN and CDR2 SYDVKM.